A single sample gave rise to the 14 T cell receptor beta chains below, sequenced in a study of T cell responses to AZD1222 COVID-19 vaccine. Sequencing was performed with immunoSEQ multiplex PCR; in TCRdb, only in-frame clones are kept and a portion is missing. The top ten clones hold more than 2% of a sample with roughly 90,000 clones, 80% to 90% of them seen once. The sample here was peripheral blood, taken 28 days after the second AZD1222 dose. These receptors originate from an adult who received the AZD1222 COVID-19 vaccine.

This chain's CDR3 is CASSWDSNQPQHF. CDR3 nucleotide sequence: TGTGCCAGCAGTTGGGACAGTAATCAGCCCCAGCATTTT. This chain connects TRBV12-3 or TRBV12-4 to TRBJ1-5; 7 positions match TRBD1. Trimming took 4 bases from V and 4 from J; bases not matched to a gene: 1. This CDR3 comprises 13 residues.

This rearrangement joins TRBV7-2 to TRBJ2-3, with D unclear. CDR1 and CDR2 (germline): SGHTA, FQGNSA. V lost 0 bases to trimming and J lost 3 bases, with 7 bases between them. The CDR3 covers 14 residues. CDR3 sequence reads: CASSLALGTDTQYF. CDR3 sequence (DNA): TGTGCCAGCAGCTTAGCGCTGGGGACAGATACGCAGTATTTT.

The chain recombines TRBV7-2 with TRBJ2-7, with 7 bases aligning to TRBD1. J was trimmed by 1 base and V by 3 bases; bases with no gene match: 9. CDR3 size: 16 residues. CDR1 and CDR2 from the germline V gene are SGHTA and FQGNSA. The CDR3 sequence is CASSFTGQEGSYEQYF. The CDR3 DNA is TGTGCCAGCAGCTTTACTGGACAGGAAGGTTCCTACGAGCAGTACTTC.

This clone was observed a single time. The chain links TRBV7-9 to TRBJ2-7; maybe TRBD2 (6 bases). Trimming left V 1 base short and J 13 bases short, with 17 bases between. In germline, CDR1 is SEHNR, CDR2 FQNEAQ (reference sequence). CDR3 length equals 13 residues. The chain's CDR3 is CASSLVGAGRIYF. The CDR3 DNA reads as TGTGCCAGCAGCTTAGTCGGGGCGGGGAGAATATACTTC.

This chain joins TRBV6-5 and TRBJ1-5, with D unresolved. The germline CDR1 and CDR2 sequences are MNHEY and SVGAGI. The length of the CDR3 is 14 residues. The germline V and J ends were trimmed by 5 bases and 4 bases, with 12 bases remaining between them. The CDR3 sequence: CASSREAKNQPQHF. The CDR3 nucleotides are TGTGCCAGCAGTCGAGAGGCCAAAAATCAGCCCCAGCATTTT.

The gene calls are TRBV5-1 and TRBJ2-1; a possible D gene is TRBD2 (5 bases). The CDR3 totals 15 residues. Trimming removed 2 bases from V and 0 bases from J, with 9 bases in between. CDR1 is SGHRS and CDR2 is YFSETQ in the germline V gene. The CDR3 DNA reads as TGCGCCAGCAGCTTATCGGGGAGCTCCTACAATGAGCAGTTCTTC. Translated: CASSLSGSSYNEQFF.

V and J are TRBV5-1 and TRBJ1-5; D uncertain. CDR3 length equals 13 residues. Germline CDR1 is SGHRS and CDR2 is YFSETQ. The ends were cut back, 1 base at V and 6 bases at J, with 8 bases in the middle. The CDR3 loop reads CASSLSGSQPQHF. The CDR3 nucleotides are TGCGCCAGCAGCTTGTCGGGCTCTCAGCCCCAGCATTTT.

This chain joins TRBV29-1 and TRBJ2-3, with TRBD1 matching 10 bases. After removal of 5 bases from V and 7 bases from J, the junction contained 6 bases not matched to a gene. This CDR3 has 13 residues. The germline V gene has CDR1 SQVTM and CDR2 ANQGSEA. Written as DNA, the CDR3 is TGCAGCGTTCTTCAGGGACAGGGGAATACGCAGTATTTT. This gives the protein CSVLQGQGNTQYF.

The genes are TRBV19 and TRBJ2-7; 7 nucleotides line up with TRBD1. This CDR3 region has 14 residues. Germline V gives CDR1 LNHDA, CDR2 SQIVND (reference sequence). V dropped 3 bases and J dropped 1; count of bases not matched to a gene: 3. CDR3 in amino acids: CASSIQTGSYEQYF. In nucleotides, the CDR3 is TGTGCCAGTAGTATCCAGACAGGGTCCTACGAGCAGTACTTC.

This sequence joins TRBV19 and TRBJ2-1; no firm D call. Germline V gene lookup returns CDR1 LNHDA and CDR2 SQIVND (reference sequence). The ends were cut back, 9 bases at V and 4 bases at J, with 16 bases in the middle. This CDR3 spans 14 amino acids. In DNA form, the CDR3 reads TGTGCCAGCCGGAACGAGAGAGTATACAATGAGCAGTTCTTC. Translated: CASRNERVYNEQFF.

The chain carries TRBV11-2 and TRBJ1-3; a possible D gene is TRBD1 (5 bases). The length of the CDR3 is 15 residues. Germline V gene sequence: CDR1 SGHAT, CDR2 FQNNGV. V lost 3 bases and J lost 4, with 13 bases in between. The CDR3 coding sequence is TGTGCCAGCAGCTTGGGAGCGGGGCTAGGAAACACCATATATTTT. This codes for CASSLGAGLGNTIYF.

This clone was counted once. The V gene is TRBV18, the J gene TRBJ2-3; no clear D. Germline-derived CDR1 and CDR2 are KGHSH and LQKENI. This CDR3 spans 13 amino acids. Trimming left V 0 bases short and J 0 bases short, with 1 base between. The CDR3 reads CASSPPSTDTQYF. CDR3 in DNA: TGTGCCAGCTCACCACCGAGCACAGATACGCAGTATTTT.

The CDR3 coding sequence is TGTGCCAGTAGTCCACGGACTAGCGGGATCTCCTACGAGCAGTACTTC. Translated, it gives CASSPRTSGISYEQYF. The chain joins TRBV19 to TRBJ2-7, with 12 positions matching TRBD2. CDR1 is LNHDA, CDR2 SQIVND, per germline (reference sequence). This CDR3 has 16 residues. With V trimmed by 5 bases and J by 0 bases, 5 bases remained unmatched.

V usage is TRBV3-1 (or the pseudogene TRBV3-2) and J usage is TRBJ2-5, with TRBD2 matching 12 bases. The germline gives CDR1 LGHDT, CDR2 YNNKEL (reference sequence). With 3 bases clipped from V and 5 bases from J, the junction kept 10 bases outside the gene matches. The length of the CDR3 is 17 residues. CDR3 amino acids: CASSQRLAGEWIETQYF. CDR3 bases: TGTGCCAGCAGCCAGCGACTAGCGGGAGAATGGATCGAGACCCAGTACTTC.